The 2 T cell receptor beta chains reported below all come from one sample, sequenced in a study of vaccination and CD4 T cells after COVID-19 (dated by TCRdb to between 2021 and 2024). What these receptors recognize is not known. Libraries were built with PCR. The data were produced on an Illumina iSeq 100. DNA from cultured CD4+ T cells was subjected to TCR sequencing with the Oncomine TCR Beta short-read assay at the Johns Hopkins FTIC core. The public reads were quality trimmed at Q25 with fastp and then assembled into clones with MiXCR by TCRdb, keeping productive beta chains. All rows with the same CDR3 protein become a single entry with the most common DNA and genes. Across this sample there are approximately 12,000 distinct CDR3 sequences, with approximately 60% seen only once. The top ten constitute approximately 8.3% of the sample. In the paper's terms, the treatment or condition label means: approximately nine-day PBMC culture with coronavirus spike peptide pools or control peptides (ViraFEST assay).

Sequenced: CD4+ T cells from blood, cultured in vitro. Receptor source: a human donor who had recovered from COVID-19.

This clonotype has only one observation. CDR3 sequence: CASSTSILLAGTDTQYF. DNA for the CDR3: TGTGCCAGCAGCACCTCAATATTACTAGCGGGAACAGATACGCAGTATTTT. The V call is TRBV5-6, the J call TRBJ2-3; 10 positions match TRBD2. Looked up from germline, CDR1 is SGHDT and CDR2 is YYEEEE. V lost 4 bases, J lost 3 bases, and 11 bases stayed unmatched. CDR3 length: 17 amino acids.

The chain's CDR3 is CASSLKRRGWETEAFF. CDR3 in DNA: TGTGCCAGCAGCTTAAAAAGACGGGGATGGGAGACTGAAGCTTTCTTT. This chain uses TRBV7-4 with TRBJ1-1; D call uncertain. The CDR3 has 16 amino acids. Germline CDR1 SGHVT, CDR2 SQSDAQ. Trimming shortened V by 2 bases and J by 5 bases, and 18 bases separated the two germline ends. The full variable domain, in which reference TRBV7-4 and TRBJ1-1 provide the parts outside the CDR3, is GAGVSQSPRYKVAKRGRDVALRCDSISGHVTLYWYRQTLGQGSEVLTYSQSDAQRDKSGRPSGRFSAERPERSVSTLKIQRTEQGDSAVYLCASSLKRRGWETEAFFGQGTRLTVV.